This TCR beta chain was obtained from a study of T-cell reconstitution after alpha-beta-depleted transplantation in children. The CDR3 extends over 12 amino acids. CDR1 is SGHTA, CDR2 FQGNSA, per germline. Trimming cost V 5 bases and J 11 bases, with 15 bases left between them. Molecular barcoding with unique molecular identifiers was used for the TCRbeta library. TCRdb used MiXCR to reprocess the PCR reads, holding one entry per CDR3 protein. The sample holds 100,000 or so distinct CDR3 sequences, 10% to 15% seen once. Ten or more counts support this clonotype. This clonotype originated in a human donor who donated a stem cell graft to a child with inherited bone marrow failure. The J gene is TRBJ2-5, the V gene TRBV7-2; D is unclear. Sample: PBMCs from the stem cell graft donor, taken from the stem cell graft. The chain's CDR3 is CASSALRASQYF. The CDR3 DNA reads TGTGCCAGCAGCGCATTACGAGCGAGTCAGTACTTC.